The T cell receptor (beta chain) described here comes from a study of early T cells in non-severe SARS-CoV-2 infection. Concerning this clonotype itself: Its antigen is still unknown.

Individually, cDNA molecules had unique molecular identifiers attached to them. TCRdb used MiXCR to reprocess the 5' RACE reads, holding one entry per CDR3 protein. The sample shows roughly 53,000 distinct CDR3 sequences, approximately 9.7% of them seen only once. Findings and limits, study-wide: The VDJdb matching leaned toward anti-spike CD8 responses and overlooked private and CD4 specificities.

This sequence was found in an adult who was a healthcare worker with PCR-confirmed SARS-CoV-2 infection or an uninfected control (not recorded which). Sequencing was done on a sample of whole blood.

CDR3 sequence reads: CASKITGIGNQPQHF. The CDR3 DNA reads as TGCGCCAGCAAAATTACAGGGATCGGCAATCAGCCCCAGCATTTT. The genes are TRBV5-1 and TRBJ1-5; the D gene is possibly TRBD1 (6 bases). The CDR3 is made up of 15 amino acids. With 6 bases removed from V and 2 bases from J, the gap between germline ends came to 15 bases. Germline loops: CDR1 SGHRS, CDR2 YFSETQ.